This TCR beta chain stems from a study of cytomegalovirus exposure and HLA in healthy donors. Study findings and constraints: A later analysis revealed that TCR association rates differed between HLA loci, peaking at DRB1 and bottoming out at HLA-C.

This CDR3 comprises 13 residues. Looked up from germline, CDR1 is SGHRS and CDR2 is YFSETQ. The V end lost 4 bases, the J end lost 2 bases, and 10 bases lay between the germline ends. The donors comprised healthy bone marrow donors. The sample holds a few counts of this clone. Its target is not known. It was with 60 Vbeta and 13 Jbeta primers that the PCR ran. Method: immunoSEQ multiplex PCR; TCRdb's copy keeps in-frame clones and lacks some. The profile shows around 260,000 clones, 80% of them singletons. The receptor's source is a girl aged 2 to 10 in good health and CMV-seronegative. The chain has TRBV5-1 and TRBJ2-7; tentative D call: TRBD2 (5 bases). Input material: PBMCs. The CDR3 here is CASSQNGAYEQYF. As DNA, the CDR3 is TGCGCCAGCAGCCAGAACGGGGCCTACGAGCAGTACTTC.